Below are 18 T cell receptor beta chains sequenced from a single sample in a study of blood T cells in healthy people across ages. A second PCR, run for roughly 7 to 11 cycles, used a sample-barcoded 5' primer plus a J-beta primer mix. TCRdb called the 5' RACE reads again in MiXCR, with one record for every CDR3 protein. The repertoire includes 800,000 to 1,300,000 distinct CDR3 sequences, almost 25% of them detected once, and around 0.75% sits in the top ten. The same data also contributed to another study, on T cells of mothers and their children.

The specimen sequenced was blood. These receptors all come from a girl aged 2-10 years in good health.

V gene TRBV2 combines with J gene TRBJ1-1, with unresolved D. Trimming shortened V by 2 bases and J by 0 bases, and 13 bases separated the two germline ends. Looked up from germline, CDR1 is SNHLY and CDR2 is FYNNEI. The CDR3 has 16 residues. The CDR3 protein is CASSERGNEVNTEAFF. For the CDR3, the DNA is TGTGCCAGCAGTGAACGGGGTAATGAGGTGAACACTGAAGCTTTCTTT.

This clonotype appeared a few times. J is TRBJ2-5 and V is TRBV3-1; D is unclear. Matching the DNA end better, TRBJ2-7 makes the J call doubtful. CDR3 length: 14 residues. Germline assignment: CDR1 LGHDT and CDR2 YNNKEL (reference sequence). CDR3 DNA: TGTGCCAGCAGCCAATCCCTAATGGCTTACGAGCAGTACTTC. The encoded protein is CASSQSLMAYEQYF.

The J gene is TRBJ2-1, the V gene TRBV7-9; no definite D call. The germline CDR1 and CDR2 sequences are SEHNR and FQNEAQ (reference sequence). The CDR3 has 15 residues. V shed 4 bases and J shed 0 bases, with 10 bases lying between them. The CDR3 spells CASSSTLSSYNEQFF. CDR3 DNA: TGTGCCAGCAGCTCGACCCTTAGCTCCTACAATGAGCAGTTCTTC.

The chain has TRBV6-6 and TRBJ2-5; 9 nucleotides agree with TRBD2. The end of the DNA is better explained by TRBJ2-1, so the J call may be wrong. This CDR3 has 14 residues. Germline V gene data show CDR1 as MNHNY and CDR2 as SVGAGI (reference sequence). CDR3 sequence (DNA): TGTGCCAGCACATCTAGCGGGGAATACAATGAGCAGTTCTTC. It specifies CASTSSGEYNEQFF.

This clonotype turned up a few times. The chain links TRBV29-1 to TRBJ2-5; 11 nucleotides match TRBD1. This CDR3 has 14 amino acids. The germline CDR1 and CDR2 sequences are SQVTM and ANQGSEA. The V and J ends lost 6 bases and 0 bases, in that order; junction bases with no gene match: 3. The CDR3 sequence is CSVGQGVNQETQYF. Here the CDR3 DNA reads TGCAGCGTGGGACAGGGGGTTAACCAAGAGACCCAGTACTTC.

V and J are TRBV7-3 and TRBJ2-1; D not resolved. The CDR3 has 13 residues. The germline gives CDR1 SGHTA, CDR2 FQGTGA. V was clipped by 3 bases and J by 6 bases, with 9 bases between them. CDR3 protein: CASSFRPFNEQFF. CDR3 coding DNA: TGTGCCAGCAGCTTTCGACCATTCAATGAGCAGTTCTTC.

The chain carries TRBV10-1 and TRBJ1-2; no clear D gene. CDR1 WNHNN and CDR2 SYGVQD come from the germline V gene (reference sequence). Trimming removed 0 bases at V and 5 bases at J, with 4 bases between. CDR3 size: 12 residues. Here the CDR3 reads CASSESGYGYTF. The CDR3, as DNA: TGCGCCAGCAGTGAGTCGGGGTATGGCTACACCTTC.

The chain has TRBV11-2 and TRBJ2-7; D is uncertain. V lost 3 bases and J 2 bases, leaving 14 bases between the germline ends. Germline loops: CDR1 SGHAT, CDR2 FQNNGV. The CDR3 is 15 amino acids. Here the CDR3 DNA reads TGTGCCAGCAGCTTCACGCGTACTCAAACCTACGAGCAGTACTTC. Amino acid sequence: CASSFTRTQTYEQYF.

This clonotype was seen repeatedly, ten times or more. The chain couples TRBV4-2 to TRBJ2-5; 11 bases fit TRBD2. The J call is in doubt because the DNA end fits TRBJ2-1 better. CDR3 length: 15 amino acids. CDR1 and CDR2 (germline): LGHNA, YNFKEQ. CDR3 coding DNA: TGTGCCAGCAGCCAACTAGCGGGGGGACGTAATGAGCAGTTCTTC. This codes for CASSQLAGGRNEQFF.

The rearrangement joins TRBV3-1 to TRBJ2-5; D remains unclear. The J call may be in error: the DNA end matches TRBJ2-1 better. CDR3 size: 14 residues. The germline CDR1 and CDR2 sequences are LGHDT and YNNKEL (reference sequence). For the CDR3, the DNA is TGTGCCAGCAGCCAAGGGCCATTCGGCCATGAGCAGTTCTTC. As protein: CASSQGPFGHEQFF.

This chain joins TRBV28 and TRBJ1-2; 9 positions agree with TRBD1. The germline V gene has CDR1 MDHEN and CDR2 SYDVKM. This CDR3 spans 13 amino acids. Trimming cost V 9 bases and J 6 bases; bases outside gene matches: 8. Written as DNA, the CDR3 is TGTGCCAGTTTAGACAGGGGGGGAAATGGCTACACCTTC. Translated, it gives CASLDRGGNGYTF.

CDR3 nucleotide sequence: TGTGCCAGCAGCTTAGAGGGTATTATGGGCACTGAAGCTTTCTTT. It specifies CASSLEGIMGTEAFF. The V call is TRBV7-2, the J call TRBJ1-1, with unresolved D. Germline V gene sequence: CDR1 SGHTA, CDR2 FQGNSA. This CDR3 contains 15 residues. The ends were cut back, 1 base at V and 4 bases at J, with 13 bases in the middle.

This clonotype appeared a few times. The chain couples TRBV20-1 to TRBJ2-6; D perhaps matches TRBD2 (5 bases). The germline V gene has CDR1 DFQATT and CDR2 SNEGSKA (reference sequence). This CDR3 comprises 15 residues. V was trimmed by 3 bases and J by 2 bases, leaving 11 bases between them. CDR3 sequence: CSARGSRAGANVLTF. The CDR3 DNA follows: TGCAGTGCTAGGGGGAGTCGGGCTGGGGCCAACGTCCTGACTTTC.

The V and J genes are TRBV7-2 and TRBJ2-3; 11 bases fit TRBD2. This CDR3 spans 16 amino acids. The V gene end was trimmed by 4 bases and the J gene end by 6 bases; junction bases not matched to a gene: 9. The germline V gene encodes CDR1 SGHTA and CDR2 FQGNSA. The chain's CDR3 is CASSYLSGRGWDTQYF. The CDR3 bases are TGTGCCAGCAGCTACCTTAGCGGGAGGGGTTGGGATACGCAGTATTTT.

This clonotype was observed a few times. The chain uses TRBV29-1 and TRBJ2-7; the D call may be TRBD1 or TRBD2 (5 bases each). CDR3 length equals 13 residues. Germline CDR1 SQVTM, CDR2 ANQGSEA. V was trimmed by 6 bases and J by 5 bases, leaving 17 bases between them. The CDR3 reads CSVTFEGFHEQYF. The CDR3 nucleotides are TGCAGCGTAACATTTGAGGGGTTTCACGAGCAGTACTTC.

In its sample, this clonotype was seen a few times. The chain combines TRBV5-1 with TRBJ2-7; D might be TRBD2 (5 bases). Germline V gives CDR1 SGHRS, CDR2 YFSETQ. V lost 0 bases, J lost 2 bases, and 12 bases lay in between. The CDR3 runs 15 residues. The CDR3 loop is CASSLGAPTTYEQYF. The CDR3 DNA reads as TGCGCCAGCAGCTTGGGCGCCCCGACTACCTACGAGCAGTACTTC.

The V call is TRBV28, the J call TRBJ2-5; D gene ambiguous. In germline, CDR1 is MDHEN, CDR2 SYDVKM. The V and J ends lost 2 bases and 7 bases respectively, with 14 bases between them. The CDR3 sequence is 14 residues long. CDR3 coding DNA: TGTGCCAGCAGTTTAAAGCAGCCAAGAGGGACCCAGTACTTC. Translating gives CASSLKQPRGTQYF.

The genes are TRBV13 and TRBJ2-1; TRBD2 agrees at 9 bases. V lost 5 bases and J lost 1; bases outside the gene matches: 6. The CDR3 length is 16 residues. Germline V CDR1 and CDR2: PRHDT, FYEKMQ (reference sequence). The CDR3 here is CASSHGLASSYNEQFF. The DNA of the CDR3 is TGTGCCAGCAGCCACGGACTAGCGAGTTCCTACAATGAGCAGTTCTTC.